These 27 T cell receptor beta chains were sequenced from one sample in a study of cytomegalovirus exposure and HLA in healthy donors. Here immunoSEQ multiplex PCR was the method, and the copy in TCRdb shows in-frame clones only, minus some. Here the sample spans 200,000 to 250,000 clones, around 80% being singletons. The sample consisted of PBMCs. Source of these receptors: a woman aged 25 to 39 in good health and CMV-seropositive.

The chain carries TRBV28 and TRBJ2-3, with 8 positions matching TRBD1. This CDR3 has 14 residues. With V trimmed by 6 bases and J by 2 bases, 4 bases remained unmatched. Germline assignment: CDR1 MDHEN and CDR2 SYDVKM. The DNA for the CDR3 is TGTGCCAGCAGACCACAGGGGGACACAGATACGCAGTATTTT. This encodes CASRPQGDTDTQYF.

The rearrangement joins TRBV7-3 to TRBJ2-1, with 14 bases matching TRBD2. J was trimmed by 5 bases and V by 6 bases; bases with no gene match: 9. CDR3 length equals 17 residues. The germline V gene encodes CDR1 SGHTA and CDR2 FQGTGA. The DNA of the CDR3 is TGTGCCAGCAGAATAACGCCGACTAGCGGGAGGGACAATGAGCAGTTCTTC. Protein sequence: CASRITPTSGRDNEQFF.

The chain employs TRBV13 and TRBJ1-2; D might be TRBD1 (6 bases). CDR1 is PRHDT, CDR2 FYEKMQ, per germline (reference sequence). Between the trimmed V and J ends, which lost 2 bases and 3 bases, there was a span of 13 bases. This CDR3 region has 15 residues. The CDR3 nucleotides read TGTGCCAGCAGCTTAATGGACAGTCTCCACTATGGCTACACCTTC. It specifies CASSLMDSLHYGYTF.

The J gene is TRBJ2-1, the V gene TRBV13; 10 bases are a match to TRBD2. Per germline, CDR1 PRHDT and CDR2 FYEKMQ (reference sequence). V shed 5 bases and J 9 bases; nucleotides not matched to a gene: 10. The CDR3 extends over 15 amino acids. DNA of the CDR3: TGTGCCAGCAGCAAAAGGGCTAGCGGGAGAAGTGAGCAGTTCTTC. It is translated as CASSKRASGRSEQFF. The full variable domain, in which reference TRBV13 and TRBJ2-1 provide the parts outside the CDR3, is AAGVIQSPRHLIKEKRETATLKCYPIPRHDTVYWYQQGPGQDPQFLISFYEKMQSDKGSIPDRFSAQQFSDYHSELNMSSLELGDSALYFCASSKRASGRSEQFFGPGTRLTVL.

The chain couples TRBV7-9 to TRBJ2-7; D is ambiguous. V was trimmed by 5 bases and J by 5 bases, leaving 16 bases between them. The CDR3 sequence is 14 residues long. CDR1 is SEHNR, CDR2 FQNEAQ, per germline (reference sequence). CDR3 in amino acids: CASSHPLGFDEQYF. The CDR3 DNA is TGTGCCAGCAGCCACCCTCTAGGATTCGACGAGCAGTACTTC.

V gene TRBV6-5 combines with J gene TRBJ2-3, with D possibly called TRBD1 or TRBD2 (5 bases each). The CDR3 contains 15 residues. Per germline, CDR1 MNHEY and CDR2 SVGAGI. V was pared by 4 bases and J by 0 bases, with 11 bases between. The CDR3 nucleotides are TGTGCCAGCAGTTCCGGGACCACTAGCACAGATACGCAGTATTTT. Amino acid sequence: CASSSGTTSTDTQYF.

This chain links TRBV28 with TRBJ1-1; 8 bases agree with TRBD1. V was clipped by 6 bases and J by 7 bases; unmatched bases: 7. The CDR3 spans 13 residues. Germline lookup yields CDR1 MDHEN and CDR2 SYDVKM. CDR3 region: CASRLITGGEAFF. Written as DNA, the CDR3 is TGTGCCAGCAGACTTATTACAGGGGGTGAAGCTTTCTTT.

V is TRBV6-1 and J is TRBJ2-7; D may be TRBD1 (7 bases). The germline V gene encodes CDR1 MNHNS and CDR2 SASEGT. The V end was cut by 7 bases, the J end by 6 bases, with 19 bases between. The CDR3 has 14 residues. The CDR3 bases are TGTGCCAGCATTGAGTGGCAGGGGGGCCGCGAGCAGTACTTC. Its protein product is CASIEWQGGREQYF.

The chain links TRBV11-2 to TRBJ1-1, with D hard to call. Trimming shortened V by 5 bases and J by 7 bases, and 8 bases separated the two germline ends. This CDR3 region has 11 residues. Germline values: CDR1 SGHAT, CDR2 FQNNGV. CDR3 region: CASSTRVEAFF. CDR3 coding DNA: TGTGCCAGCAGCACAAGAGTTGAAGCTTTCTTT.

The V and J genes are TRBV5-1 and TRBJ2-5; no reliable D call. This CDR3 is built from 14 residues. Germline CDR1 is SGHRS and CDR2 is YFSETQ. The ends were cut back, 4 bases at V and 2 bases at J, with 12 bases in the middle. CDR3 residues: CASSPGTWQETQYF. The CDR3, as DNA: TGCGCCAGCAGCCCCGGAACTTGGCAAGAGACCCAGTACTTC.

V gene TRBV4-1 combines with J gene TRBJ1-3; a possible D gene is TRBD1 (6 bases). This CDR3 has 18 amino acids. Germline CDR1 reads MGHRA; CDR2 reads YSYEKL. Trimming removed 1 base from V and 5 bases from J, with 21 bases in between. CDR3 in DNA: TGCGCCAGCAGCCAAGGAAGGGCCGCCGGGACATCACGAAACACCATATATTTT. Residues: CASSQGRAAGTSRNTIYF.

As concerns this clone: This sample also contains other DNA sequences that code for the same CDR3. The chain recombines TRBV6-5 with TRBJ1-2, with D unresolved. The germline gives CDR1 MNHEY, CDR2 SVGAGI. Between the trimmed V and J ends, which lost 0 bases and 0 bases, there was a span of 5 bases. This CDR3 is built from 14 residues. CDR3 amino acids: CASSYSGTNYGYTF. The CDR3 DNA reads TGTGCCAGCAGTTACTCCGGGACTAACTATGGCTACACCTTC.

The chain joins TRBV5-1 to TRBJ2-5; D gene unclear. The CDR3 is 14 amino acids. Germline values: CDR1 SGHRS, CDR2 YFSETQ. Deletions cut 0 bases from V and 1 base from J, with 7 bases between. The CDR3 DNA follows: TGCGCCAGCAGCTTGGGGCAGACCCAAGAGACCCAGTACTTC. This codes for CASSLGQTQETQYF.

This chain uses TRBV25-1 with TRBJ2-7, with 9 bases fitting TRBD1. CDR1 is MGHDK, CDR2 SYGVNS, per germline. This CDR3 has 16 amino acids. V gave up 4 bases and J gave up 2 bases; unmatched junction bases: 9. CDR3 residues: CASSGRQGEFAYEQYF. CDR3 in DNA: TGTGCCAGCAGTGGAAGACAGGGGGAGTTCGCCTACGAGCAGTACTTC.

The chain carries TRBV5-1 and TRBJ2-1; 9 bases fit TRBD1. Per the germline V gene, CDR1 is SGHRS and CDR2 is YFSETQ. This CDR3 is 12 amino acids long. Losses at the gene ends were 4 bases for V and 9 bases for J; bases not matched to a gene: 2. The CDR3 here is CASSRQGVEQFF. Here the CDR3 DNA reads TGCGCCAGCAGCCGACAGGGGGTTGAGCAGTTCTTC.

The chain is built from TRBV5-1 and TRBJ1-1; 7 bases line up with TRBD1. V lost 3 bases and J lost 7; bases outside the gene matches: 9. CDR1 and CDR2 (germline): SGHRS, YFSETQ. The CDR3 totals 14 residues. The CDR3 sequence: CASSSNRQGNEAFF. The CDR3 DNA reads TGCGCCAGCAGCTCCAATCGACAGGGTAATGAAGCTTTCTTT. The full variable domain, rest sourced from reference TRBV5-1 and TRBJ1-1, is KAGVTQTPRYLIKTRGQQVTLSCSPISGHRSVSWYQQTPGQGLQFLFEYFSETQRNKGNFPGRFSGRQFSNSRSEMNVSTLELGDSALYLCASSSNRQGNEAFFGQGTRLTVV.

In DNA form, the CDR3 reads TGTGCCTGGAGTGTAAGCGGGAGTGGGGCAGATACGCAGTATTTT. Translating it yields CAWSVSGSGADTQYF. This sequence joins TRBV30 and TRBJ2-3, with 8 bases lining up with TRBD2. Per the germline V gene, CDR1 is GTSNPN and CDR2 is SVGIG (reference sequence). The CDR3 is 15 amino acids. V gave up 0 bases and J gave up 4 bases; unmatched junction bases: 6.

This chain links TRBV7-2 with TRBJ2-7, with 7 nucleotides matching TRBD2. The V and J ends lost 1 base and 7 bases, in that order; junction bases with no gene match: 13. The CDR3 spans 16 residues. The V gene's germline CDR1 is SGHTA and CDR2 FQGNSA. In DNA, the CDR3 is TGTGCCAGCAGCTTAGTGGGCCCTAGCGGCCGGGGGGAGCAGTACTTC. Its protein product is CASSLVGPSGRGEQYF.

The CDR3 bases are TGTGCCAGCAGCTTCATCGGGGCGCACTATGGCTACACCTTC. As protein: CASSFIGAHYGYTF. V is TRBV7-2 and J is TRBJ1-2; TRBD1 might be the D (5 bases). Trimming took off 3 bases at V and 3 bases at J, with 11 bases between the two ends. The germline CDR1 and CDR2 sequences are SGHTA and FQGNSA. The CDR3 runs to 14 residues.

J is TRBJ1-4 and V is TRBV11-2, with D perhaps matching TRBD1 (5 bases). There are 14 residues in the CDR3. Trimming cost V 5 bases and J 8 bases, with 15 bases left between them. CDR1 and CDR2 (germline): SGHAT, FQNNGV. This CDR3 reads CASSIRLGGEKLFF. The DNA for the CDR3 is TGTGCCAGCAGCATTCGCCTGGGGGGAGAAAAACTGTTTTTT.

The CDR3 here is CSVVGEGERAFF. CDR3 nucleotide sequence: TGCAGCGTTGTGGGCGAGGGCGAACGAGCTTTCTTT. V and J are TRBV29-1 and TRBJ1-1; no reliable D call. Germline V gene data show CDR1 as SQVTM and CDR2 as ANQGSEA. V gave up 4 bases and J gave up 10 bases, with 16 bases separating them. CDR3 length: 12 amino acids.

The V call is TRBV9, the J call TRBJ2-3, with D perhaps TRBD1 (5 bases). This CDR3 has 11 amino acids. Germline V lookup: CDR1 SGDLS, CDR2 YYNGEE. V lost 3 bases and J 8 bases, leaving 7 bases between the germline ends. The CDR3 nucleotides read TGTGCCAGCAGCGGACAGACTACGCAGTATTTT. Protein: CASSGQTTQYF.

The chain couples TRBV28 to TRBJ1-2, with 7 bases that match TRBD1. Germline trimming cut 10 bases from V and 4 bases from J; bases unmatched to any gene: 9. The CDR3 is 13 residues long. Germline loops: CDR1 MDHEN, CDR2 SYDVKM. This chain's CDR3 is CAITGEMSYGYTF. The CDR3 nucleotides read TGTGCCATCACAGGGGAAATGAGCTATGGCTACACCTTC.

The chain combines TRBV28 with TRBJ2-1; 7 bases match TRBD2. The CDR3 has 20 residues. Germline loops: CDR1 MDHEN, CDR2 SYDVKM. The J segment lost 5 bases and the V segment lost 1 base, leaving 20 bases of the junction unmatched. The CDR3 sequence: CASSLFGEAGVYGSDNEQFF. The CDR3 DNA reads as TGTGCCAGCAGTTTATTTGGGGAGGCGGGAGTATATGGGTCAGACAATGAGCAGTTCTTC.

The CDR3 sequence is CSVRTANQPQHF. The CDR3 DNA reads TGCAGCGTTCGGACAGCTAATCAGCCCCAGCATTTT. J is TRBJ1-5 and V is TRBV29-1, with D possibly matching TRBD1 (6 bases). Germline V gives CDR1 SQVTM, CDR2 ANQGSEA. Trimming removed 5 bases at V and 4 bases at J, with 9 bases between. The CDR3 is made up of 12 amino acids.

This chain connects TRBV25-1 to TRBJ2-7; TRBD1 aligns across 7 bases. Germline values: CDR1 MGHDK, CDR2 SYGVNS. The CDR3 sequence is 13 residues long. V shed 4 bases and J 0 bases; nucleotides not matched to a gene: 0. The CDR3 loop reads CASSGDSSYEQYF. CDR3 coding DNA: TGTGCCAGCAGTGGGGACAGCTCCTACGAGCAGTACTTC.

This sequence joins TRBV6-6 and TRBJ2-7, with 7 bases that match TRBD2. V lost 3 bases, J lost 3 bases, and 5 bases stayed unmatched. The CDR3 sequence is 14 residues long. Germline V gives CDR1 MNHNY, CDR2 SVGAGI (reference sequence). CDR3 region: CASSYRGVDYEQYF. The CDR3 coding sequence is TGTGCCAGCAGTTATCGGGGGGTGGACTACGAGCAGTACTTC.